This T cell receptor beta chain emerged from a study of blood T cells in healthy people across ages. Across the study: Template switching captured about one barcoded beta molecule per two T cells.

Primers used in a second PCR of roughly 7 to 11 cycles were a sample-barcoded 5' primer and a J-beta primer mix. Tags on each cDNA molecule came from a template-switch adaptor with 12 random nucleotides. In TCRdb, the 5' RACE reads were re-called with MiXCR into one record per CDR3 protein. Counted here are hundreds of thousands of distinct CDR3 sequences, roughly 25% occurring once; the ten biggest clones make up 2.5% to 3.5%. General study points: A strong correlation was found between TCR beta diversity and the percentage of naive T cells.

This clonotype was observed many times. Antigen unknown. The CDR3 runs 15 residues. The ends were cut back, 4 bases at V and 0 bases at J, with 13 bases in the middle. Germline CDR1 reads SGHRS; CDR2 reads YFSETQ. These sequences were also reported in another study, on T cells of mothers and their children. That report notes: Slightly, though not significantly, more overlap was seen in related than in unrelated mother-child pairs.

The receptor's source is a boy aged 5-17 years in good health. The chain links TRBV5-1 to TRBJ1-1; tentatively, D is TRBD1 (5 bases). The sample was blood. DNA for the CDR3: TGCGCCAGCAGCATCACGGGACTCCTGAACACTGAAGCTTTCTTT. Its protein is CASSITGLLNTEAFF.